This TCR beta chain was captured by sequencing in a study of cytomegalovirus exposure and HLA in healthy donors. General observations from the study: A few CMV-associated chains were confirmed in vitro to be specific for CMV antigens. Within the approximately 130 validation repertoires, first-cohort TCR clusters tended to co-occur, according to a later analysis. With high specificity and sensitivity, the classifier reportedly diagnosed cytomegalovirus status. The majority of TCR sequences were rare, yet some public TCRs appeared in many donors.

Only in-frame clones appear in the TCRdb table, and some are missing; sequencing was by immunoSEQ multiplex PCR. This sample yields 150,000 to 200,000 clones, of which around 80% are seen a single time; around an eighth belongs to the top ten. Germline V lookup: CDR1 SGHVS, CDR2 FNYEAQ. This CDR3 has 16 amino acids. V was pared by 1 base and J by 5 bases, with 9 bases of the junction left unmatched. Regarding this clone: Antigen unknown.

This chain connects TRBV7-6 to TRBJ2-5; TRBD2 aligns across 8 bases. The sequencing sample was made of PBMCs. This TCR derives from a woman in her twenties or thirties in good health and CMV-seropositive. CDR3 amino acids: CASSLGPGGARETQYF. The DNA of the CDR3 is TGTGCCAGCAGCTTAGGGCCCGGGGGGGCCCGGGAGACCCAGTACTTC.